The sequence of this T cell receptor beta chain was determined in a study of cytomegalovirus exposure and HLA in healthy donors. With respect to this clone: Its target is unknown.

The PCR contained 60 Vbeta and 13 Jbeta primers. Sequencing was performed with immunoSEQ multiplex PCR; in TCRdb, only in-frame clones are kept and a portion is missing. The listing contains 90,000 to 130,000 clones. Germline CDR1 DFQATT, CDR2 SNEGSKA (reference sequence). V dropped 5 bases and J dropped 0 bases, with 4 bases sitting between them. The length of the CDR3 is 11 residues. Findings and caveats of the study: Differences between HLA loci emerged in a later analysis of TCR association rates, with DRB1 most and HLA-C fewest.

Sequencing input: PBMCs. The chain carries TRBV20-1 and TRBJ1-1; the D is unclear. The TCR sequence derives from a man aged 35 to 55 in good health and CMV-seropositive. This CDR3 is CSAEVNTEAFF. CDR3 in DNA: TGCAGTGCTGAGGTGAACACTGAAGCTTTCTTT.